These 27 T cell receptor beta chains were all obtained from the same sample, sequenced in a study of memory B cells and T cells in multiple sclerosis. After stimulus-free culture, autoproliferating CFSE-dim and non-proliferating CFSE-high T cells were sequenced separately. Replicate wells were pooled after six to seven days of stimulus-free culture of 5x10^7 CFSE-labeled PBMCs. The antigens for these receptors are not known. The method was immunoSEQ multiplex PCR; TCRdb's version includes in-frame clones alone and lacks a portion of them. The table records over 35,000 clones, over 75% of them present only once. Sequencing was done on a sample of PBMCs from blood kept in culture. These receptors came from a human donor with multiple sclerosis.

The J gene is TRBJ2-2, the V gene TRBV7-2; D is perhaps TRBD2 (5 bases). V lost 1 base and J 3 bases, leaving 6 bases between the germline ends. There are 14 residues in the CDR3. Germline-derived CDR1 and CDR2 are SGHTA and FQGNSA. CDR3 in DNA: TGTGCCAGCAGCTTAGGGAGGCACACCGGGGAGCTGTTTTTT. Translated: CASSLGRHTGELFF.

The V call is TRBV7-2, the J call TRBJ2-4; the D is unclear. Germline V gives CDR1 SGHTA, CDR2 FQGNSA. CDR3 length: 12 amino acids. Trimming took off 2 bases at V and 8 bases at J, with 7 bases between the two ends. CDR3: CASSLNGDIQYF. CDR3 nucleotides: TGTGCCAGCAGCTTAAATGGGGACATTCAGTACTTC.

V usage is TRBV2 and J usage is TRBJ1-6; D gene unclear. The CDR3 covers 12 residues. The germline V gene encodes CDR1 SNHLY and CDR2 FYNNEI. V was shortened by 6 bases and J by 8 bases, with 8 bases between the two germline ends. For the CDR3, the DNA is TGTGCCAGCAGGGGGTGGGATTCACCCCTCCACTTT. Translated: CASRGWDSPLHF. The full variable domain, in which reference TRBV2 and TRBJ1-6 provide the parts outside the CDR3, is EPEVTQTPSHQVTQMGQEVILRCVPISNHLYFYWYRQILGQKVEFLVSFYNNEISEKSEIFDDQFSVERPDGSNFTLKIRSTKLEDSAMYFCASRGWDSPLHFGNGTRLTVT.

The V gene is TRBV21-1, the J gene TRBJ1-1; TRBD1 is the table's D call, not checked against the DNA. TRBV21-1 is noted as a pseudogene. There are 20 residues in the CDR3. CDR3: CASRRSGTSTPLKENTEAFF. DNA for the CDR3: TGTGCCAGCAGACGGTCAGGCACCTCGACCCCCCTTAAAGAGAACACTGAAGCTTTCTTT.

This clone turned up a few times. In DNA form, the CDR3 reads TGTGCCAGCACCTATGGCTGGGACACTGAAGCTTTCTTT. Amino acids: CASTYGWDTEAFF. This rearrangement joins TRBV6-5 to TRBJ1-1, with unresolved D. Per the germline V gene, CDR1 is MNHEY and CDR2 is SVGAGI. The CDR3 has 13 amino acids. V was trimmed by 7 bases and J by 3 bases, leaving 12 bases between them.

To note about this clone: This CDR3 is also generated by other DNA sequences in the sample. CDR3 sequence reads: CASSSRGSSYNEQFF. The CDR3 bases are TGTGCCAGCAGCTCGAGGGGTAGCTCCTACAATGAGCAGTTCTTC. The chain couples TRBV7-9 to TRBJ2-1; D tentatively reads TRBD1 or TRBD2 (5 bases each). CDR1 is SEHNR, CDR2 FQNEAQ, per germline (reference sequence). The CDR3 has 15 amino acids. Trimming shortened V by 4 bases and J by 0 bases, and 10 bases separated the two germline ends.

The V call is TRBV5-5, the J call TRBJ1-5, with D possibly TRBD1 on 5 matching bases. Germline-derived CDR1 and CDR2 are SGHKS and YYEKEE (reference sequence). The CDR3 sequence is 16 residues long. The V end lost 0 bases, the J end lost 5 bases, and 15 bases lay between the germline ends. CDR3: CASSLVRGTRDQPQHF. The CDR3 DNA reads as TGTGCCAGCAGCTTGGTACGGGGCACCAGGGATCAGCCCCAGCATTTT.

The rearrangement links TRBV4-1 to TRBJ1-5; D is undetermined. Trimming took 1 base from V and 1 from J, leaving 11 bases between them. The CDR3 length is 16 residues. Germline-derived CDR1 and CDR2 are MGHRA and YSYEKL. The CDR3 bases are TGCGCCAGCAGCCAAGGGGTGGGGATAAGCAATCAGCCCCAGCATTTT. It translates to CASSQGVGISNQPQHF.

The chain joins TRBV5-1 to TRBJ2-3, with 9 bases matching TRBD2. Germline-derived CDR1 and CDR2 are SGHRS and YFSETQ. Trimming at V came to 2 bases and at J to 3 bases, leaving 1 base not matched to a gene. The CDR3 sequence is 14 residues long. The CDR3 is CASSFSGRTDTQYF. The CDR3 nucleotides are TGCGCCAGCAGCTTTAGCGGGAGAACAGATACGCAGTATTTT.

The chain employs TRBV6-1 and TRBJ1-5; 7 positions agree with TRBD1. The germline gives CDR1 MNHNS, CDR2 SASEGT. With 8 bases clipped from V and 3 bases from J, the junction kept 7 bases outside the gene matches. The CDR3 runs 14 residues. This CDR3 is CASSLEGANQPQHF. The CDR3 DNA reads as TGTGCCAGCTCGCTTGAGGGGGCCAATCAGCCCCAGCATTTT.

This clone came up a few times. The genes are TRBV5-6 and TRBJ2-1; D not certain. Germline lookup yields CDR1 SGHDT and CDR2 YYEEEE. The V end lost 0 bases, the J end lost 6 bases, and 16 bases lay between the germline ends. The CDR3 has 16 amino acids. The chain's CDR3 is CASSLGPPSRANEQFF. The CDR3 DNA reads as TGTGCCAGCAGCTTGGGCCCACCCTCCCGAGCCAATGAGCAGTTCTTC.

This sequence joins TRBV4-1 and TRBJ2-3, with TRBD2 matching over 14 bases. The CDR3 contains 18 residues. The ends lost 4 bases at V and 2 bases at J; junction bases unmatched: 8. The germline V gene encodes CDR1 MGHRA and CDR2 YSYEKL. The CDR3 bases are TGCGCCAGCAGCCCAGGGACTAGCGGGGGATTGCACACAGATACGCAGTATTTT. Translated: CASSPGTSGGLHTDTQYF.

The chain joins TRBV7-2 to TRBJ2-5; 13 nucleotides agree with TRBD2. The V gene end was trimmed by 4 bases and the J gene end by 5 bases; junction bases not matched to a gene: 7. The CDR3 has 16 amino acids. The germline gives CDR1 SGHTA, CDR2 FQGNSA. CDR3 region: CASSSTSGGDRETQYF. The CDR3 bases are TGTGCCAGCAGCTCTACTAGCGGGGGGGATCGGGAGACCCAGTACTTC.

The chain's CDR3 is CAIRSAGSPLHF. The CDR3 region has the DNA TGTGCCATCAGATCGGCAGGCTCACCCCTCCACTTT. V and J are TRBV10-3 and TRBJ1-6; D is unresolved. This CDR3 spans 12 amino acids. Germline CDR1 is ENHRY and CDR2 is SYGVKD. Trimming took 6 bases from V and 10 from J, leaving 10 bases between them.

CDR3 in amino acids: CASSLGGQETQYF. The DNA of the CDR3 is TGCGCCAGCAGCTTGGGGGGGCAAGAGACCCAGTACTTC. The rearrangement joins TRBV5-1 to TRBJ2-5, with D possibly called TRBD1 or TRBD2 (5 bases each). The CDR3 loop spans 13 amino acids. Trimming cost V 0 bases and J 2 bases, with 5 bases left between them. Germline loops: CDR1 SGHRS, CDR2 YFSETQ.

The chain joins TRBV5-1 to TRBJ2-2, with a tentative D call TRBD1 (5 bases). Trimming removed 6 bases from V and 5 bases from J, with 17 bases in between. The germline CDR1 and CDR2 sequences are SGHRS and YFSETQ. This CDR3 has 15 residues. In nucleotides, the CDR3 is TGCGCCAGCATCGGACACCTAGGTGGTACCGGGGAGCTGTTTTTT. Translation: CASIGHLGGTGELFF.

This chain joins TRBV5-6 and TRBJ2-5; perhaps TRBD2 as D (5 bases). V lost 0 bases and J 10 bases, leaving 10 bases between the germline ends. Germline loops: CDR1 SGHDT, CDR2 YYEEEE. The CDR3 is 12 amino acids. In DNA, the CDR3 is TGTGCCAGCAGCTTGGGAACCCGGGACCAGTACTTC. The encoded protein is CASSLGTRDQYF.

The chain is built from TRBV4-2 and TRBJ1-3; tentative D call: TRBD1 (5 bases). This CDR3 comprises 14 residues. CDR1 and CDR2 from the germline V gene are LGHNA and YNFKEQ. Trimming cost V 1 base and J 6 bases, with 10 bases left between them. CDR3 in DNA: TGTGCCAGCAGCCAAGTGGACGGGACAAACACCATATATTTT. This gives the protein CASSQVDGTNTIYF.

This CDR3 reads CAWGQTPSNEQFF. In DNA form, the CDR3 reads TGTGCCTGGGGACAGACGCCTTCCAATGAGCAGTTCTTC. The chain employs TRBV30 and TRBJ2-1; the D gene is possibly TRBD1 (6 bases). CDR1 is GTSNPN and CDR2 is SVGIG in the germline V gene (reference sequence). Deletions cut 5 bases from V and 6 bases from J, with 14 bases between. This CDR3 region has 13 residues.

The rearrangement uses TRBV7-8 and TRBJ2-1, with TRBD1 identical over 7 bases. CDR1 is SGHVS and CDR2 is FQNEAQ in the germline V gene. The CDR3 spans 15 residues. J was trimmed by 5 bases and V by 6 bases; bases with no gene match: 10. The CDR3 region has the DNA TGTGCCAGCAGGCTCCGTCGGACAGGCGACAATGAGCAGTTCTTC. Translating gives CASRLRRTGDNEQFF.

This rearrangement joins TRBV7-9 to TRBJ2-7, with a weak D call TRBD1 (6 bases). The CDR3 loop spans 13 amino acids. V gave up 5 bases and J gave up 2 bases, with 10 bases separating them. Germline V gives CDR1 SEHNR, CDR2 FQNEAQ (reference sequence). CDR3 bases: TGTGCCAGCAGCGCCAGGACAGCCTACGAGCAGTACTTC. As protein: CASSARTAYEQYF.

The genes are TRBV5-4 and TRBJ2-2; 11 bases line up with TRBD2. V lost 4 bases, J lost 4 bases, and 6 bases stayed unmatched. Germline loops: CDR1 SGHNT, CDR2 YYREEE (reference sequence). There are 16 residues in the CDR3. The CDR3 loop reads CASSEKTSGATGELFF. The DNA for the CDR3 is TGTGCCAGCAGCGAGAAGACTAGCGGGGCCACCGGGGAGCTGTTTTTT.

The V call is TRBV6-1, the J call TRBJ1-1, with D unresolved. The length of the CDR3 is 14 residues. Trimming took off 0 bases at V and 10 bases at J, with 15 bases between the two ends. Per germline, CDR1 MNHNS and CDR2 SASEGT. The CDR3 nucleotides read TGTGCCAGCAGTGAAGCTAGGACGGCCCCACGAGCTTTCTTT. It yields the protein CASSEARTAPRAFF.

V and J are TRBV7-2 and TRBJ2-3; 7 bases match TRBD1. Germline CDR1 and CDR2: SGHTA and FQGNSA. CDR3 length: 17 amino acids. The trim removed 1 base at V and 3 bases at J, leaving 10 bases unmatched. DNA for the CDR3: TGTGCCAGCAGCTTAGAGAGGGGGCCGTTGGGGACAGATACGCAGTATTTT. Residues: CASSLERGPLGTDTQYF.

The chain is built from TRBV7-8 and TRBJ2-7; D gene ambiguous. Germline V gene sequence: CDR1 SGHVS, CDR2 FQNEAQ. This CDR3 has 13 amino acids. V lost 5 bases and J lost 3, with 11 bases in between. CDR3 protein: CASSPRTGYEQYF. For the CDR3, the DNA is TGTGCCAGCAGCCCCAGGACGGGCTACGAGCAGTACTTC. Complete variable domain (other parts from reference TRBV7-8 and TRBJ2-7): GAGVSQSPRYKVAKRGQDVALRCDPISGHVSLFWYQQALGQGPEFLTYFQNEAQLDKSGLPSDRFFAERPEGSVSTLKIQRTQQEDSAVYLCASSPRTGYEQYFGPGTRLTVT.

This clone has only a few counts. This chain connects TRBV9 to TRBJ2-2; D might be TRBD1 (5 bases). The V end lost 4 bases, the J end lost 4 bases, and 8 bases lay between the germline ends. CDR1 is SGDLS, CDR2 YYNGEE, per germline. CDR3 length equals 13 residues. CDR3 in DNA: TGTGCCAGCAGCTCAGGGCCCACCGGGGAGCTGTTTTTT. Its translation is CASSSGPTGELFF.

The chain joins TRBV29-1 to TRBJ1-4; D ambiguous. V lost 6 bases and J lost 5, with 16 bases in between. The CDR3 totals 14 residues. The germline V gene encodes CDR1 SQVTM and CDR2 ANQGSEA. The CDR3: CSVQRSVPNEKLFF. CDR3 DNA sequence: TGCAGCGTCCAGCGGTCAGTGCCGAATGAAAAACTGTTTTTT.